Listed below are T cell receptor beta chains from one sample, sequenced in a study of cytomegalovirus exposure and HLA in healthy donors. The repertoire was sequenced with immunoSEQ multiplex PCR; TCRdb's copy has only in-frame clones and lacks some. The data contain more than 250,000 clones, roughly 88% of them singletons. The specimen sequenced was PBMCs. These receptors were obtained from a young woman in good health and CMV-seronegative. CDR3s include the opening cysteine and the closing phenylalanine or tryptophan. The order of the fields is J gene, V gene, clone size, D gene, CDR3 protein, CDR3 DNA. D genes are given only for firm matches. The listing skips clone size in some rows; elsewhere it reads once, few, many or a size class.

j_call: TRBJ1-2; v_call: TRBV28; clone_size: NA; d_call: TRBD1; cdr3_aa: CAGGQDAYGYTF; cdr3_nt: TGTGCCGGGGGACAGGACGCCTATGGCTACACCTTC
j_call: TRBJ2-5; v_call: TRBV5-1; clone_size: once; d_call: TRBD2; cdr3_aa: CASSQGLAGEQETQYF; cdr3_nt: TGCGCCAGCAGCCAGGGACTAGCGGGAGAACAGGAGACCCAGTACTTC
j_call: TRBJ1-1; v_call: TRBV5-1; clone_size: NA; d_call: TRBD1; cdr3_aa: CASSLFQGATEAFF; cdr3_nt: TGCGCCAGCAGCTTATTTCAGGGGGCGACTGAAGCTTTCTTT
j_call: TRBJ1-2; v_call: TRBV5-1; clone_size: few; d_call: NA; cdr3_aa: CASSPENYGYTF; cdr3_nt: TGCGCCAGCAGCCCAGAAAACTATGGCTACACCTTC
j_call: TRBJ1-5; v_call: TRBV9; clone_size: NA; d_call: NA; cdr3_aa: CASSVGDTNQPQHF; cdr3_nt: TGTGCCAGCAGCGTAGGGGACACCAATCAGCCCCAGCATTTT
j_call: TRBJ2-7; v_call: TRBV5-6; clone_size: once; d_call: NA; cdr3_aa: CASSPTRWPYEQYF; cdr3_nt: TGTGCCAGCAGCCCTACGAGGTGGCCCTACGAGCAGTACTTC
j_call: TRBJ1-2; v_call: TRBV6-1; clone_size: NA; d_call: TRBD1; cdr3_aa: CASRTGTGNGYTF; cdr3_nt: TGTGCCAGCAGGACCGGGACAGGTAATGGCTACACCTTC
j_call: TRBJ1-1; v_call: TRBV29-1; clone_size: NA; d_call: TRBD1; cdr3_aa: CSVGTGSNTEAFF; cdr3_nt: TGCAGCGTTGGGACAGGCTCAAACACTGAAGCTTTCTTT
j_call: TRBJ2-7; v_call: TRBV28; clone_size: NA; d_call: NA; cdr3_aa: CASSMYSPYEQYF; cdr3_nt: TGTGCCAGCAGTATGTACAGCCCCTACGAGCAGTACTTC
j_call: TRBJ2-1; v_call: TRBV11-2; clone_size: once; d_call: TRBD2; cdr3_aa: CASSLWGVAGTYNEQFF; cdr3_nt: TGTGCCAGCAGCTTATGGGGAGTAGCGGGAACCTACAATGAGCAGTTCTTC
j_call: TRBJ2-2; v_call: TRBV14; clone_size: once; d_call: TRBD1; cdr3_aa: CASSPDRANTGELFF; cdr3_nt: TGTGCCAGCAGCCCGGACAGGGCGAACACCGGGGAGCTGTTTTTT
j_call: TRBJ2-5; v_call: TRBV7-6; clone_size: once; d_call: TRBD1; cdr3_aa: CASSLWTGSQETQYF; cdr3_nt: TGTGCCAGCAGCTTATGGACAGGGAGCCAAGAGACCCAGTACTTC
j_call: TRBJ2-7; v_call: TRBV18; clone_size: NA; d_call: TRBD1; cdr3_aa: CASSPGTGGLYEQYF; cdr3_nt: TGTGCCAGCTCACCTGGGACAGGGGGCTTATACGAGCAGTACTTC
j_call: TRBJ1-2; v_call: TRBV4-3; clone_size: NA; d_call: NA; cdr3_aa: CASSQDRVGGYTF; cdr3_nt: TGCGCCAGCAGCCAAGATCGGGTCGGAGGCTACACCTTC
j_call: TRBJ1-1; v_call: TRBV19; clone_size: NA; d_call: NA; cdr3_aa: CASMRRRLEAFF; cdr3_nt: TGTGCCAGTATGAGGAGGAGACTTGAAGCTTTCTTT
j_call: TRBJ2-7; v_call: TRBV5-6; clone_size: NA; d_call: NA; cdr3_aa: CASSLIQGYEQYF; cdr3_nt: TGTGCCAGCAGCTTAATCCAGGGTTACGAGCAGTACTTC
j_call: TRBJ1-2; v_call: TRBV5-1; clone_size: few; d_call: NA; cdr3_aa: CASSPRTGGNYGYTF; cdr3_nt: TGCGCCAGCAGCCCCCGAACGGGGGGGAACTATGGCTACACCTTC
j_call: TRBJ1-3; v_call: TRBV5-1; clone_size: NA; d_call: TRBD1; cdr3_aa: CASSVGTGAGNTIYF; cdr3_nt: TGCGCCAGCAGCGTGGGGACAGGGGCTGGAAACACCATATATTTT
j_call: TRBJ2-5; v_call: TRBV5-1; clone_size: NA; d_call: TRBD1; cdr3_aa: CASSLVAGGEAQYF; cdr3_nt: TGCGCCAGCAGCTTGGTCGCAGGGGGCGAGGCCCAGTACTTC
j_call: TRBJ1-1; v_call: TRBV25-1; clone_size: NA; d_call: TRBD1; cdr3_aa: CASRGQGAFF; cdr3_nt: TGTGCCAGCAGGGGACAGGGAGCTTTCTTT
j_call: TRBJ2-7; v_call: TRBV5-1; clone_size: NA; d_call: TRBD1; cdr3_aa: CASSPGTVGTNPYEQYF; cdr3_nt: TGCGCCAGCAGCCCTGGGACAGTGGGAACCAATCCCTACGAGCAGTACTTC
j_call: TRBJ2-2; v_call: TRBV2; clone_size: once; d_call: TRBD1; cdr3_aa: CASNSLGQGGTGELFF; cdr3_nt: TGTGCCAGCAATTCCCTTGGACAGGGGGGCACCGGGGAGCTGTTTTTT
j_call: TRBJ2-7; v_call: TRBV5-1; clone_size: NA; d_call: NA; cdr3_aa: CASSFDPGGYEQYF; cdr3_nt: TGCGCCAGCAGCTTCGACCCCGGGGGCTACGAGCAGTACTTC
j_call: TRBJ2-2; v_call: TRBV6-5; clone_size: NA; d_call: TRBD1; cdr3_aa: CASSPDRGRAGELFF; cdr3_nt: TGTGCCAGCAGCCCCGACAGGGGGCGCGCCGGGGAGCTGTTTTTT
j_call: TRBJ2-1; v_call: TRBV7-9; clone_size: NA; d_call: TRBD2; cdr3_aa: CASSSIHSGRALNEQFF; cdr3_nt: TGTGCCAGCAGCTCTATACACAGCGGGAGGGCCTTGAATGAGCAGTTCTTC
j_call: TRBJ2-2; v_call: TRBV5-6; clone_size: NA; d_call: TRBD2; cdr3_aa: CASSSGLAGVDGELFF; cdr3_nt: TGTGCCAGCAGCTCCGGACTAGCGGGAGTAGATGGGGAGCTGTTTTTT
j_call: TRBJ1-1; v_call: TRBV4-2; clone_size: NA; d_call: NA; cdr3_aa: CASSQDLDSSREAFF; cdr3_nt: TGTGCCAGCAGCCAAGATCTCGACAGCTCCAGGGAAGCTTTCTTT
j_call: TRBJ2-7; v_call: TRBV21-1; clone_size: NA; d_call: NA; cdr3_aa: CASSKADRGYEQYF; cdr3_nt: TGTGCCAGCAGCAAAGCCGACAGAGGCTACGAGCAGTACTTC
j_call: TRBJ1-2; v_call: TRBV5-6; clone_size: NA; d_call: TRBD1; cdr3_aa: CASSSRGLGYGYTF; cdr3_nt: TGTGCCAGCAGCTCGAGGGGGCTAGGCTATGGCTACACCTTC
j_call: TRBJ2-2; v_call: TRBV7-3; clone_size: NA; d_call: TRBD2; cdr3_aa: CASSLTASGNTGELFF; cdr3_nt: TGTGCCAGCAGCTTAACAGCTAGCGGGAACACCGGGGAGCTGTTTTTT
j_call: TRBJ2-3; v_call: TRBV4-3; clone_size: NA; d_call: TRBD1; cdr3_aa: CASSQDSRGPSTDTQYF; cdr3_nt: TGCGCCAGCAGCCAAGATAGCAGGGGGCCGAGCACAGATACGCAGTATTTT
j_call: TRBJ2-7; v_call: TRBV6-5; clone_size: NA; d_call: NA; cdr3_aa: CASSYSRPGSYEQYF; cdr3_nt: TGTGCCAGCAGTTACTCGAGACCGGGCTCCTACGAGCAGTACTTC
j_call: TRBJ1-3; v_call: TRBV18; clone_size: NA; d_call: NA; cdr3_aa: CASSPMDSNSGNTIYF; cdr3_nt: TGTGCCAGCTCACCCATGGACAGCAACTCTGGAAACACCATATATTTT
j_call: TRBJ2-7; v_call: TRBV4-3; clone_size: NA; d_call: TRBD1; cdr3_aa: CASSQDRTGSYEQYF; cdr3_nt: TGCGCCAGCAGCCAAGACCGGACAGGGTCCTACGAGCAGTACTTC
j_call: TRBJ2-1; v_call: TRBV5-4; clone_size: NA; d_call: TRBD2; cdr3_aa: CASSLDLAGYNEQFF; cdr3_nt: TGTGCCAGCAGCTTGGATTTAGCGGGGTACAATGAGCAGTTCTTC
j_call: TRBJ2-7; v_call: TRBV5-1; clone_size: NA; d_call: TRBD1; cdr3_aa: CASRDRGNSYEQYF; cdr3_nt: TGCGCCAGCAGAGACAGGGGAAACTCCTACGAGCAGTACTTC
j_call: TRBJ1-1; v_call: TRBV29-1; clone_size: NA; d_call: NA; cdr3_aa: CSVCSQSRTEAFF; cdr3_nt: TGCAGCGTTTGTAGCCAATCACGAACTGAAGCTTTCTTT
j_call: TRBJ2-7; v_call: TRBV7-9; clone_size: NA; d_call: TRBD1; cdr3_aa: CASSGFSGQEAYEQYF; cdr3_nt: TGTGCCAGCAGCGGGTTTTCGGGACAGGAAGCTTACGAGCAGTACTTC
j_call: TRBJ2-3; v_call: TRBV28; clone_size: NA; d_call: TRBD2; cdr3_aa: CASSPGTSGTDTQYF; cdr3_nt: TGTGCCAGCAGTCCCGGGACTAGCGGGACAGATACGCAGTATTTT
j_call: TRBJ1-1; v_call: TRBV27; clone_size: once; d_call: TRBD1; cdr3_aa: CASSFDRGIAFF; cdr3_nt: TGTGCCAGCAGTTTCGACAGGGGAATCGCTTTCTTT
j_call: TRBJ1-4; v_call: TRBV5-1; clone_size: few; d_call: NA; cdr3_aa: CASSPGVQGNEKLFF; cdr3_nt: TGCGCCAGCAGCCCGGGCGTGCAGGGTAACGAAAAACTGTTTTTT
j_call: TRBJ1-4; v_call: TRBV27; clone_size: NA; d_call: TRBD1; cdr3_aa: CASSRTGGEKLFF; cdr3_nt: TGTGCCAGCAGTCGGACAGGGGGTGAAAAACTGTTTTTT
j_call: TRBJ2-6; v_call: TRBV4-1; clone_size: NA; d_call: TRBD1; cdr3_aa: CASSQDQGADTGANVLTF; cdr3_nt: TGCGCCAGCAGCCAAGATCAGGGGGCGGACACTGGGGCCAACGTCCTGACTTTC
j_call: TRBJ2-1; v_call: TRBV6-5; clone_size: NA; d_call: NA; cdr3_aa: CASSPQAEGEQFF; cdr3_nt: TGTGCCAGCAGCCCTCAGGCCGAAGGTGAGCAGTTCTTC
j_call: TRBJ2-3; v_call: TRBV7-2; clone_size: NA; d_call: TRBD2; cdr3_aa: CASSSGGTSRSPGTQYF; cdr3_nt: TGTGCCAGCAGCTCCGGGGGGACTAGCAGGTCCCCAGGGACGCAGTATTTT
j_call: TRBJ2-7; v_call: TRBV7-2; clone_size: NA; d_call: TRBD2; cdr3_aa: CASSLVGGSGSYEQYF; cdr3_nt: TGTGCCAGCAGCTTAGTTGGCGGGAGTGGTTCGTACGAGCAGTACTTC